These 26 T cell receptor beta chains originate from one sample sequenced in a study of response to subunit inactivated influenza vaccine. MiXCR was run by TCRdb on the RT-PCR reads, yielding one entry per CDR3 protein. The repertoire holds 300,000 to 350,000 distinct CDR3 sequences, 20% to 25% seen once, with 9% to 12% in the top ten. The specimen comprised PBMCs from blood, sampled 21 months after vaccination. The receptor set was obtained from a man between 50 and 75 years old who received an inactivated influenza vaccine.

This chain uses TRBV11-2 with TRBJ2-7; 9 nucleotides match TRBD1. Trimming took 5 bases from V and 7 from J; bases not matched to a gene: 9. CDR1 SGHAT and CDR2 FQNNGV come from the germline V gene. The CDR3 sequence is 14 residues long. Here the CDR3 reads CASSELDRGREQYF. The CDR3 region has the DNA TGTGCCAGCAGCGAACTCGACAGGGGGAGGGAGCAGTACTTC.

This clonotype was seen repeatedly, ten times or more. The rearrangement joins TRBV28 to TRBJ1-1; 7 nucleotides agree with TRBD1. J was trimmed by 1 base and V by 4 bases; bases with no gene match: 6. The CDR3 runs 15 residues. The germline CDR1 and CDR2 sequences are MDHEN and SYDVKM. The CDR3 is CASSSGQEQNTEAFF. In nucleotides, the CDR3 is TGTGCCAGCAGTTCTGGACAGGAGCAGAACACTGAAGCTTTCTTT.

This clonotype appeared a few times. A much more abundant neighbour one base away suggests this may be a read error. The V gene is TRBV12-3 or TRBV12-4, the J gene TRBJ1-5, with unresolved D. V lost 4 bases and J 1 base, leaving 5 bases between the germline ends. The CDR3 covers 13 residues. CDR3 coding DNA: TGTGCCAGCAGTTGTGACAGCAATCAGCCCCAGCATTTT. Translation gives CASSCDSNQPQHF.

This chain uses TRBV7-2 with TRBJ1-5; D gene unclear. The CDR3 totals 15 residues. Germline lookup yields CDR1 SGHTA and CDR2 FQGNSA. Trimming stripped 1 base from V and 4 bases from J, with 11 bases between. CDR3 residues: CASSLELGLNQPQHF. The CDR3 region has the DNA TGTGCCAGCAGCTTAGAGTTAGGGTTAAATCAGCCCCAGCATTTT.

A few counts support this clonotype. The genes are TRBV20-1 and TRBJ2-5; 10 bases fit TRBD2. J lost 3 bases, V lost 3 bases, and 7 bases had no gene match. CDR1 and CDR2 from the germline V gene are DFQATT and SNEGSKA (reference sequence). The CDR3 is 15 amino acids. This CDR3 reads CSASPLGLAEETQYF. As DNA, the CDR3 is TGCAGTGCTAGCCCCCTCGGACTAGCGGAAGAGACCCAGTACTTC.

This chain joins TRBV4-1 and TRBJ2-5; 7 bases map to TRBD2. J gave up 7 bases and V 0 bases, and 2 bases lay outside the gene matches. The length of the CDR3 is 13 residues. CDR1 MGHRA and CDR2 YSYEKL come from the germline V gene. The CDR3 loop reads CASSQEAGMTQYF. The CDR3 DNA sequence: TGCGCCAGCAGCCAAGAAGCGGGGATGACCCAGTACTTC.

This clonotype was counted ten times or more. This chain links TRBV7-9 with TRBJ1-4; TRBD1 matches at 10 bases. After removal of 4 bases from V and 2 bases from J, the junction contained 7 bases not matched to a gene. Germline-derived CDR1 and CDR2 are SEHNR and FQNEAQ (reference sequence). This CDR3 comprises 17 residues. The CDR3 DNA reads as TGTGCCAGCAGCTCGGGGACAGGGGAGAATACTAATGAAAAACTGTTTTTT. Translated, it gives CASSSGTGENTNEKLFF.

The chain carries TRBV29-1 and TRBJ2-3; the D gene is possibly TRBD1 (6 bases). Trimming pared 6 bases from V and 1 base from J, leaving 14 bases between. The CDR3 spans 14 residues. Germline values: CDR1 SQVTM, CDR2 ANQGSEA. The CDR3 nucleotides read TGCAGCGTGTTCCAGGGGTTCGGCACAGATACGCAGTATTTT. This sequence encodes CSVFQGFGTDTQYF.

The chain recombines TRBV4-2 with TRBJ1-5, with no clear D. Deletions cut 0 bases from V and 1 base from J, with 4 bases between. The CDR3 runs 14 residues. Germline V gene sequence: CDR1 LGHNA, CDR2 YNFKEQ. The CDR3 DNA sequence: TGTGCCAGCAGCCAAGAGGAGAGCAATCAGCCCCAGCATTTT. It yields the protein CASSQEESNQPQHF.

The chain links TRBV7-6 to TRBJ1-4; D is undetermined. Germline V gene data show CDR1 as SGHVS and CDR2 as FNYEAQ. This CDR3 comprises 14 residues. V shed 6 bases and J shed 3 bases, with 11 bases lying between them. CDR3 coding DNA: TGTGCCAGCAGTGAGGAGTGGTCTAATGAAAAACTGTTTTTT. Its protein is CASSEEWSNEKLFF. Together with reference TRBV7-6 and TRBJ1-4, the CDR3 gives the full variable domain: GAGVSQSPRYKVTKRGQDVALRCDPISGHVSLYWYRQALGQGPEFLTYFNYEAQQDKSGLPNDRFSAERPEGSISTLTIQRTEQRDSAMYRCASSEEWSNEKLFFGSGTQLSVL.

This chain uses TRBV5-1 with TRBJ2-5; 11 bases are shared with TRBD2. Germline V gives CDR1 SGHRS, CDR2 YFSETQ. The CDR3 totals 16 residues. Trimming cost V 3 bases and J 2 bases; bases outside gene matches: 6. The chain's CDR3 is CASSSGGTSGQETQYF. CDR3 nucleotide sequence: TGCGCCAGCAGCTCCGGAGGGACTAGCGGACAAGAGACCCAGTACTTC.

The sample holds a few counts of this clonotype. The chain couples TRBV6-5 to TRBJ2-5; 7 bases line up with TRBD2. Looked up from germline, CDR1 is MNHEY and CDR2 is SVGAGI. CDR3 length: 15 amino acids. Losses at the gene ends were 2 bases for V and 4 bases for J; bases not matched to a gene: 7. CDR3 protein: CASSYMPGGGETQYF. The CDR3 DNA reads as TGTGCCAGCAGTTACATGCCGGGAGGAGGAGAGACCCAGTACTTC.

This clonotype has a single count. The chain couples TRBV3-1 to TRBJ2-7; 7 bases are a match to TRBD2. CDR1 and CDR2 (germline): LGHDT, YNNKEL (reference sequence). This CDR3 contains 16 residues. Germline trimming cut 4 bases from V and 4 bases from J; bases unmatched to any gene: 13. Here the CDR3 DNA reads TGTGCCAGCAGCCCTTTTTTGGAAGCGGGACGATACGAGCAGTACTTC. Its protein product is CASSPFLEAGRYEQYF.

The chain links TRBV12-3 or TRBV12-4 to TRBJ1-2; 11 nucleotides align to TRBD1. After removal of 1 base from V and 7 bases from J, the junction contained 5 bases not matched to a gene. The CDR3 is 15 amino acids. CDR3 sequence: CASSLVGQGARGYTF. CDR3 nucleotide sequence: TGTGCCAGCAGTTTAGTCGGACAGGGGGCTCGTGGCTACACCTTC.

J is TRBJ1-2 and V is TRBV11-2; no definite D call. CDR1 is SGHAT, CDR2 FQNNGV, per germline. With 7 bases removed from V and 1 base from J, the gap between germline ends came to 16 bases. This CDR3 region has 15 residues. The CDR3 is CASKKGRAFNYGYTF. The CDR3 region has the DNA TGTGCCAGCAAGAAAGGACGAGCGTTTAACTATGGCTACACCTTC. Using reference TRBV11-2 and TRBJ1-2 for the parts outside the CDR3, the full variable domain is EAGVAQSPRYKIIEKRQSVAFWCNPISGHATLYWYQQILGQGPKLLIQFQNNGVVDDSQLPKDRFSAERLKGVDSTLKIQPAKLEDSAVYLCASKKGRAFNYGYTFGSGTRLTVV.

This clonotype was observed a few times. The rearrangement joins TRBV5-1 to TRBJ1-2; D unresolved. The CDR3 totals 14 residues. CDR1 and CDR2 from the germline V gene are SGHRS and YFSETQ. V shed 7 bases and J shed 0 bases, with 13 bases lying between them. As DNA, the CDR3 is TGCGCCAGCCAAAACGCGGACGCTAACTATGGCTACACCTTC. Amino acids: CASQNADANYGYTF.

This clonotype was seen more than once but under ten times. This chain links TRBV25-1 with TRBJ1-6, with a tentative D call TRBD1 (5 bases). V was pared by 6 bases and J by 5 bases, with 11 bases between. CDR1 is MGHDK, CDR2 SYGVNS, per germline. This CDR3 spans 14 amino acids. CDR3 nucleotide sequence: TGTGCCAGCAGGTACGGGGGAGATAATTCACCCCTCCACTTT. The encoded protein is CASRYGGDNSPLHF.

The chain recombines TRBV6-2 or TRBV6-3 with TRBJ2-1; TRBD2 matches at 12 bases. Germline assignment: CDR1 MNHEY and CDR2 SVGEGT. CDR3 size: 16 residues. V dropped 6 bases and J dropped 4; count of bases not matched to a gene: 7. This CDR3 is CASSRLAGDLYNEQFF. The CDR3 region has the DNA TGTGCCAGCAGCAGACTAGCGGGAGACCTATACAATGAGCAGTTCTTC.

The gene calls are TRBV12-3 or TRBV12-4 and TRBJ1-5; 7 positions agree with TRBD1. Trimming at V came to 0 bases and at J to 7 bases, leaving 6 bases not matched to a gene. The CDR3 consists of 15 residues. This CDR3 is CASSLAGAGGQPQHF. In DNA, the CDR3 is TGTGCCAGCAGTTTAGCCGGGGCAGGGGGGCAGCCCCAGCATTTT.

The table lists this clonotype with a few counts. CDR3 sequence (DNA): TGCAGTGCCAGCAGGGGGCTTACTGAAGCTTTCTTT. Amino acids: CSASRGLTEAFF. The chain carries TRBV20-1 and TRBJ1-1; TRBD1 matches 8 bases. V trimming: 6 bases; J trimming: 5 bases; junction bases outside the gene matches: 5. Germline lookup yields CDR1 DFQATT and CDR2 SNEGSKA (reference sequence). The CDR3 has 12 amino acids.

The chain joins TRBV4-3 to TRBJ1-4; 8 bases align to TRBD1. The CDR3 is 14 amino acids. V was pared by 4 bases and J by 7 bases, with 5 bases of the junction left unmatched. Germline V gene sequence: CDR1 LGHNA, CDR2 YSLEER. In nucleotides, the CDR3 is TGCGCCAGCAGCCGAGGACAGGGTGGTGAAAAACTGTTTTTT. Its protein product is CASSRGQGGEKLFF.

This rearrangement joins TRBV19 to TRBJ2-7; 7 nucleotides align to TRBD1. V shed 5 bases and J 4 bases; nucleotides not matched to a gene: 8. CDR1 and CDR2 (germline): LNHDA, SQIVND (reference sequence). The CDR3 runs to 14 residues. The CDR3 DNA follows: TGTGCCAGTAGTTGGTCCGGGACAGCGTACGAGCAGTACTTC. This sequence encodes CASSWSGTAYEQYF. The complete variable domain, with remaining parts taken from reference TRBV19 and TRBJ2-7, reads DGGITQSPKYLFRKEGQNVTLSCEQNLNHDAMYWYRQDPGQGLRLIYYSQIVNDFQKGDIAEGYSVSREKKESFPLTVTSAQKNPTAFYLCASSWSGTAYEQYFGPGTRLTVT.

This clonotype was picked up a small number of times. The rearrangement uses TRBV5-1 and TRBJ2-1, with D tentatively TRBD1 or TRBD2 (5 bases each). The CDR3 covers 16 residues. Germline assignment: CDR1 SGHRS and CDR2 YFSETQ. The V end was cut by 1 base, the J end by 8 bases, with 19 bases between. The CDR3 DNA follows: TGCGCCAGCAGCTTGCTGGGGACGGGACCCCTGGATGAGCAGTTCTTC. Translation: CASSLLGTGPLDEQFF. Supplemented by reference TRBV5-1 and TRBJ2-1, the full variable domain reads KAGVTQTPRYLIKTRGQQVTLSCSPISGHRSVSWYQQTPGQGLQFLFEYFSETQRNKGNFPGRFSGRQFSNSRSEMNVSTLELGDSALYLCASSLLGTGPLDEQFFGPGTRLTVL.

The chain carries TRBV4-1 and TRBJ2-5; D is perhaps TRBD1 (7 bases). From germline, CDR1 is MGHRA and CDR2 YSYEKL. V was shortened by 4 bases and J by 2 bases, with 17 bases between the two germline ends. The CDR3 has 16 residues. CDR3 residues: CASSLRWQGGQETQYF. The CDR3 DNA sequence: TGCGCCAGCAGCCTCCGGTGGCAGGGGGGACAAGAGACCCAGTACTTC.

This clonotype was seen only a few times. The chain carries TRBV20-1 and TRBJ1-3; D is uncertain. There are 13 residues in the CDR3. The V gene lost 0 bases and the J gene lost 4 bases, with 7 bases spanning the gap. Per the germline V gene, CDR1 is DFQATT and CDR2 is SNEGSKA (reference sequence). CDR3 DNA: TGCAGTGCTAGAGATCCGGTGGGAAACACCATATATTTT. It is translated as CSARDPVGNTIYF.

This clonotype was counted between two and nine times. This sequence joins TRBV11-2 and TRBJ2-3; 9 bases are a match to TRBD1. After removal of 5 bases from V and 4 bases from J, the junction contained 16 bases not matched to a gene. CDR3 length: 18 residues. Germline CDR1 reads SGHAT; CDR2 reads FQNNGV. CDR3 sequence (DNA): TGTGCCAGCAGCCCGGCCCCATACAGGGGGCGGGGGCCAGATACGCAGTATTTT. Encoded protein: CASSPAPYRGRGPDTQYF.